The 27 T cell receptor beta chains listed next were all sequenced from one sample in a study of shared clonotypes between healthy human individuals. Only in-frame clones appear in the TCRdb table, and some are missing; sequencing was by immunoSEQ multiplex PCR. The data contain roughly 600,000 clones, 98% of them singletons. Naive CD8 cells, CD45RO-negative and positively selected for CCR7, excluded terminally differentiated effector memory CD45RA+ cells. Material for sequencing was naive CD8+ T cells sorted from blood. These receptors all stem from a man aged 25 to 40 in good health.

This sequence joins TRBV5-1 and TRBJ2-7; 8 nucleotides align to TRBD1. CDR1 and CDR2 from the germline V gene are SGHRS and YFSETQ. The CDR3 runs 16 residues. The trim removed 0 bases at V and 5 bases at J, leaving 10 bases unmatched. CDR3 coding DNA: TGCGCCAGCAGCTTGGCCATGGACAGGGATCCCGACGAGCAGTACTTC. Protein sequence: CASSLAMDRDPDEQYF.

This rearrangement joins TRBV5-5 to TRBJ2-1; TRBD2 aligns across 14 bases. From germline, CDR1 is SGHKS and CDR2 YYEKEE (reference sequence). V shed 2 bases, J shed 6 bases, and the junction held 1 base outside the gene matches. The CDR3 runs to 15 residues. The CDR3 is CASSFGTSGSNEQFF. CDR3 coding DNA: TGTGCCAGCAGCTTTGGGACTAGCGGGAGCAATGAGCAGTTCTTC.

This clone is a singleton in its sample. Other DNA variants within this sample encode the same CDR3. The chain recombines TRBV2 with TRBJ2-7, with 8 bases lining up with TRBD2. CDR1 SNHLY and CDR2 FYNNEI come from the germline V gene. The V gene end was trimmed by 6 bases and the J gene end by 4 bases; junction bases not matched to a gene: 2. The CDR3 is 12 amino acids. For the CDR3, the DNA is TGTGCCAGCAGGGGCGGGAGGTACGAGCAGTACTTC. Its translation: CASRGGRYEQYF.

This clone was seen ten or more times. V and J are TRBV9 and TRBJ1-2; D possibly corresponds to TRBD1 (6 bases). This CDR3 contains 14 residues. Per germline, CDR1 SGDLS and CDR2 YYNGEE. The V end lost 6 bases, the J end lost 7 bases, and 19 bases lay between the germline ends. CDR3 bases: TGTGCCAGCAAGGGACAAACGGGGGTGGGTGGCTACACCTTC. Its translation: CASKGQTGVGGYTF.

The CDR3 sequence is CASSLARDRVTGELFF. In DNA, the CDR3 is TGTGCCAGCAGCTTAGCGCGGGACAGGGTTACCGGGGAGCTGTTTTTT. The chain uses TRBV7-9 and TRBJ2-2, with TRBD1 matching over 9 bases. This CDR3 comprises 16 residues. The germline V gene encodes CDR1 SEHNR and CDR2 FQNEAQ (reference sequence). The junction had 4 bases not matched to a gene; V was cut back by 0 bases and J by 5 bases.

The V and J genes are TRBV4-1 and TRBJ2-7; D gene uncertain. V dropped 4 bases and J dropped 3 bases, with 16 bases sitting between them. The germline CDR1 and CDR2 sequences are MGHRA and YSYEKL. The CDR3 extends over 15 amino acids. CDR3 amino acids: CASSLGEYRNYEQYF. CDR3 coding DNA: TGCGCCAGCAGCCTTGGAGAATACCGAAACTACGAGCAGTACTTC.

The J gene is TRBJ2-1, the V gene TRBV27; 8 bases fit TRBD2. Germline CDR1 reads MNHEY; CDR2 reads SMNVEV (reference sequence). The CDR3 runs to 15 residues. Trimming at V came to 6 bases and at J to 3 bases, leaving 7 bases not matched to a gene. DNA of the CDR3: TGTGCCAGCAGCTACGGGACTAGGCTCTACAATGAGCAGTTCTTC. Protein: CASSYGTRLYNEQFF.

The rearrangement uses TRBV5-1 and TRBJ2-7, with 8 bases lining up with TRBD2. The CDR3 runs to 15 residues. The germline V gene has CDR1 SGHRS and CDR2 YFSETQ. After removal of 0 bases from V and 7 bases from J, the junction contained 9 bases not matched to a gene. In DNA form, the CDR3 reads TGCGCCAGCAGCTTGGGCGGGAGGCTTTCATGGGAGCAGTACTTC. It specifies CASSLGGRLSWEQYF.

The chain couples TRBV20-1 to TRBJ2-3; D ambiguous. In germline, CDR1 is DFQATT, CDR2 SNEGSKA (reference sequence). CDR3 length equals 11 residues. V lost 5 bases, J lost 4 bases, and 7 bases lay in between. The CDR3 sequence is CSAPPADTQYF. The CDR3 DNA sequence: TGCAGTGCTCCCCCGGCAGATACGCAGTATTTT.

The rearrangement uses TRBV5-1 and TRBJ2-2, with 10 bases fitting TRBD1. This CDR3 is built from 15 residues. Looked up from germline, CDR1 is SGHRS and CDR2 is YFSETQ. J lost 4 bases, V lost 2 bases, and 2 bases had no gene match. CDR3 sequence: CASSFGDRGTGELFF. The CDR3 DNA reads TGCGCCAGCAGCTTTGGGGACAGGGGCACCGGGGAGCTGTTTTTT.

This clone has just one count. The chain recombines TRBV6-5 with TRBJ2-4; no firm D call. The V and J ends lost 2 bases and 3 bases respectively, with 14 bases between them. The CDR3 runs to 16 residues. CDR1 and CDR2 from the germline V gene are MNHEY and SVGAGI. CDR3 sequence: CASSYESRPGKNIQYF. The CDR3 region has the DNA TGTGCCAGCAGTTACGAGTCCCGTCCAGGCAAAAACATTCAGTACTTC.

The chain is built from TRBV27 and TRBJ2-2; 7 bases map to TRBD1. The trim removed 6 bases at V and 5 bases at J, leaving 15 bases unmatched. Germline V gene sequence: CDR1 MNHEY, CDR2 SMNVEV (reference sequence). The CDR3 spans 17 residues. CDR3 protein: CASRKGAWTPSTGELFF. The CDR3 nucleotides are TGTGCCAGCAGGAAGGGGGCTTGGACTCCGAGTACCGGGGAGCTGTTTTTT.

This clone has only one observation. The V gene is TRBV6-5, the J gene TRBJ2-1; TRBD2 matches 7 bases. With 5 bases clipped from V and 0 bases from J, the junction kept 4 bases outside the gene matches. The CDR3 is 15 residues long. The germline gives CDR1 MNHEY, CDR2 SVGAGI. The CDR3 protein is CASSISGASYNEQFF. The DNA of the CDR3 is TGTGCCAGCAGTATCAGCGGGGCCTCCTACAATGAGCAGTTCTTC.

A note on this clone: This sample includes further DNA sequences coding for the same CDR3. This rearrangement joins TRBV28 to TRBJ2-1; D is undetermined. This CDR3 spans 10 amino acids. The germline V gene has CDR1 MDHEN and CDR2 SYDVKM. V gave up 6 bases and J gave up 5 bases, with 2 bases separating them. Here the CDR3 reads CASSNNEQFF. Written as DNA, the CDR3 is TGTGCCAGCAGCAACAATGAGCAGTTCTTC. The full variable domain, in which reference TRBV28 and TRBJ2-1 provide the parts outside the CDR3, is DVKVTQSSRYLVKRTGEKVFLECVQDMDHENMFWYRQDPGLGLRLIYFSYDVKMKEKGDIPEGYSVSREKKERFSLILESASTNQTSMYLCASSNNEQFFGPGTRLTVL.

CDR3 residues: CSVRQGKGDTQYF. CDR3 DNA sequence: TGCAGCGTTAGACAGGGGAAGGGAGATACGCAGTATTTT. The gene calls are TRBV29-1 and TRBJ2-3, with 8 bases lining up with TRBD1. This CDR3 spans 13 amino acids. The germline V gene has CDR1 SQVTM and CDR2 ANQGSEA. V was pared by 5 bases and J by 5 bases, with 6 bases of the junction left unmatched.

The V call is TRBV9, the J call TRBJ2-3; D gene ambiguous. Trimming stripped 0 bases from V and 4 bases from J, with 6 bases between. The CDR3 sequence is 13 residues long. Germline V gene sequence: CDR1 SGDLS, CDR2 YYNGEE. The chain's CDR3 is CASSVEVADTQYF. The CDR3 DNA sequence: TGTGCCAGCAGCGTAGAAGTGGCAGATACGCAGTATTTT.

This chain joins TRBV4-3 and TRBJ1-5; possibly TRBD1 for D (5 bases). V was pared by 6 bases and J by 6 bases, with 18 bases between. The CDR3 contains 15 residues. Germline CDR1 is LGHNA and CDR2 is YSLEER. This CDR3 is CASRRTAGSGQPQHF. CDR3 DNA sequence: TGCGCCAGCAGACGGACGGCAGGGTCGGGTCAGCCCCAGCATTTT.

This chain joins TRBV27 and TRBJ2-3, with D tentatively TRBD1 or TRBD2 (5 bases each). The V end was cut by 0 bases, the J end by 3 bases, with 10 bases between. Germline lookup yields CDR1 MNHEY and CDR2 SMNVEV (reference sequence). The CDR3 is 15 residues long. CDR3 in DNA: TGTGCCAGCAGTTTATCGTTTGGGGGTACAGATACGCAGTATTTT. Amino acid sequence: CASSLSFGGTDTQYF.

Remarks on this clone: Additional DNA sequences in this sample encode the identical CDR3. The J gene is TRBJ2-7, the V gene TRBV27; D ambiguous. Germline CDR1 is MNHEY and CDR2 is SMNVEV (reference sequence). This CDR3 has 13 amino acids. V was pared by 2 bases and J by 1 base, with 6 bases between. As DNA, the CDR3 is TGTGCCAGCAGTTTACGATTTTCCTACGAGCAGTACTTC. As protein: CASSLRFSYEQYF.

This sequence joins TRBV15 and TRBJ2-1, with TRBD1 identical over 8 bases. CDR1 and CDR2 (germline): LNHNV, YYDKDF (reference sequence). V was pared by 5 bases and J by 7 bases, with 7 bases of the junction left unmatched. The length of the CDR3 is 14 residues. The CDR3 sequence is CATSRTGYGNEQFF. In nucleotides, the CDR3 is TGTGCCACCAGCCGGACAGGGTATGGGAATGAGCAGTTCTTC.

Here the CDR3 reads CASSPIVGTGRDEQFF. The CDR3 bases are TGTGCCAGCAGCCCCATAGTAGGGACAGGGAGGGATGAGCAGTTCTTC. The V and J genes are TRBV14 and TRBJ2-1; 9 bases agree with TRBD1. CDR3 length: 16 residues. CDR1 is SGHDN and CDR2 is FVKESK in the germline V gene. J lost 8 bases, V lost 4 bases, and 12 bases had no gene match.

This clone appeared a single time. The chain couples TRBV5-1 to TRBJ2-2, with 13 bases that match TRBD2. The CDR3 is made up of 16 amino acids. Germline loops: CDR1 SGHRS, CDR2 YFSETQ. The J segment lost 6 bases and the V segment lost 3 bases, leaving 5 bases of the junction unmatched. CDR3: CASSSTSGRAPGELFF. The CDR3 bases are TGCGCCAGCAGCTCAACTAGCGGGAGGGCCCCCGGGGAGCTGTTTTTT.

The rearrangement joins TRBV28 to TRBJ2-5; possible D gene TRBD2, 5 bases. Looked up from germline, CDR1 is MDHEN and CDR2 is SYDVKM. V was trimmed by 7 bases and J by 7 bases, leaving 10 bases between them. The CDR3 totals 11 residues. CDR3 bases: TGTGCCAGCACCCGCGCGGGGACCCAGTACTTC. The encoded protein is CASTRAGTQYF. The full variable domain, in which reference TRBV28 and TRBJ2-5 provide the parts outside the CDR3, is DVKVTQSSRYLVKRTGEKVFLECVQDMDHENMFWYRQDPGLGLRLIYFSYDVKMKEKGDIPEGYSVSREKKERFSLILESASTNQTSMYLCASTRAGTQYFGPGTRLLVL.

The rearrangement uses TRBV29-1 and TRBJ2-2; 7 bases fit TRBD2. This CDR3 has 12 amino acids. Germline values: CDR1 SQVTM, CDR2 ANQGSEA. V shed 7 bases and J 7 bases; nucleotides not matched to a gene: 6. CDR3: CSAPGGGGELFF. The CDR3 coding sequence is TGCAGCGCCCCGGGCGGGGGCGGGGAGCTGTTTTTT.

This clone occurred once. V gene TRBV28 combines with J gene TRBJ1-5; D call uncertain. Germline V gives CDR1 MDHEN, CDR2 SYDVKM. This CDR3 comprises 11 residues. CDR3 in amino acids: CAANSNQPQHF. The CDR3 nucleotides are TGTGCGGCGAATAGCAATCAGCCCCAGCATTTT.

The J gene is TRBJ2-1, the V gene TRBV28; a possible D gene is TRBD2 (6 bases). Trimming left V 5 bases short and J 6 bases short, with 14 bases between. The CDR3 has 14 residues. Germline loops: CDR1 MDHEN, CDR2 SYDVKM. The CDR3 protein is CASSRAGTPNEQFF. CDR3 DNA: TGTGCCAGCAGTCGCGCCGGGACTCCCAATGAGCAGTTCTTC.

As to this clone: The junction differs from germline at one of its ends, possibly a read error. The rearrangement links TRBV27 to TRBJ1-4; D remains unclear. Germline V gene sequence: CDR1 MNHEY, CDR2 SMNVEV (reference sequence). The CDR3 has 14 amino acids. The CDR3 here is CASSLSGVGEKLFF. CDR3 coding DNA: TGTGCCAGCAGTCTATCCGGGGTGGGGGAAAAACTGTTTTTT.